This T cell receptor (beta chain) was observed in a study of cytomegalovirus exposure and HLA in healthy donors (dated by TCRdb to 2015 to 2018). Context from the whole study: According to a later analysis, one platform produced both the 120 validation repertoires and the 620 or so repertoires of the first cohort. The study aimed to test whether signatures of past pathogen exposure could be identified by cataloging public T cell receptors. A separate validation cohort of approximately 130 different subjects was used in addition to the approximately 610-subject first cohort. To predict cytomegalovirus infection status, the study brought together high-throughput TCR immunosequencing, statistical association of individual TCRs with disease status, and machine learning. What the authors observed across the whole study: Most TCR sequences were seen in very few donors, while some public TCRs were found in many individuals. In vitro tests confirmed that a few of the cytomegalovirus-associated TCR beta chains recognize cytomegalovirus antigens. Cytomegalovirus status was reported to be diagnosed by the classifier with high specificity and sensitivity in both the original and validation cohorts. The authors suggested that the approach could potentially be generalized to other disease states and immunological phenotypes. A later analysis lacked HLA typing for the validation cohort, so it scored co-occurrence in that cohort across all 130 or so repertoires. The study listed 170 or so TCR beta chains as associated with cytomegalovirus. Of the cluster scores, roughly 93% were above 0 in a later analysis, which found that TCRs clustered in the first cohort also tended to co-occur in the 120 validation repertoires.

The CDR3 runs 16 residues from the cysteine to the phenylalanine. Just the 48-base CDR3 DNA is kept, in frame starting at base 1. Compared with germline, V lacks 1 base and J lacks 8 bases; bases without a gene match: 6. From the germline V gene, CDR1 is MGHRA and CDR2 is YSYEKL. Donors formed part of the validation cohort, which comprised over a hundred subjects and was distinct from the first cohort of several hundred subjects. A note on this clone: The clone's antigen remains unknown. Base quality data are lacking; no much larger clone is found one base away.

The library came from the immunoSEQ multiplex PCR assay. For the original study's pipeline: A statistical classification framework was developed to diagnose cytomegalovirus status using the catalog of TCR beta chain sequences. TCRdb holds this immuneACCESS table with in-frame rearrangements only. Some clones are missing; in checked studies, unresolved V genes explain under half, and the rest has no known cause. The V and J calls and clone size are taken from that table; D and trimming were inferred from the DNA. In all, the sample holds under 400,000 clones, and roughly 85% of those were seen once. Jointly, the top ten make up 0.83% of the sample.

This clonotype originated in a woman between 18 and 29 years old in good health and CMV-seronegative. Sequencing was performed on PBMCs. The chain employs TRBV4-1 and TRBJ2-1; 12 central bases correspond to TRBD2. This receptor has the CDR3 CASSQGGLAGKDEQFF. Here is the DNA: TGCGCCAGCAGCCAAGGAGGACTAGCGGGAAAAGATGAGCAGTTCTTC.